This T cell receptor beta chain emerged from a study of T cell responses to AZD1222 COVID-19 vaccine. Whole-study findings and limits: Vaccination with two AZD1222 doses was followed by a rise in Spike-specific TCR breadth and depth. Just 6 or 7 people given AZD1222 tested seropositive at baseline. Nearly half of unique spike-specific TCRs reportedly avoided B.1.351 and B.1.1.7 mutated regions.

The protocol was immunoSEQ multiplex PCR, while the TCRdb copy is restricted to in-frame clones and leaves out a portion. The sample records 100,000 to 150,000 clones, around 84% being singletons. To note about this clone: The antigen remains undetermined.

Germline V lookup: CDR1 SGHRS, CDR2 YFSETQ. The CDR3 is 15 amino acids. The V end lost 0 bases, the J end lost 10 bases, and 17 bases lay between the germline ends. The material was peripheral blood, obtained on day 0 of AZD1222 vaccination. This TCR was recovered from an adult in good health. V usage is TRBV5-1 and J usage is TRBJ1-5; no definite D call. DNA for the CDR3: TGCGCCAGCAGCTTGGGCGCGACGGTTGATGACCCCCAGCATTTT. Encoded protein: CASSLGATVDDPQHF.